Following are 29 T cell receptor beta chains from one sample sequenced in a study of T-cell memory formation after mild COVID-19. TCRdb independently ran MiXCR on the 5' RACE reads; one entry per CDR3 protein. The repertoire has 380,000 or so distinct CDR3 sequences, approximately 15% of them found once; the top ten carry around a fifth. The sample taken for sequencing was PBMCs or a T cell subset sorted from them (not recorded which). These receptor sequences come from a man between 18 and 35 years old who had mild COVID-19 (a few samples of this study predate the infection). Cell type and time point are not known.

DNA for the CDR3: TGTGCCAGCAGTCCCACGGGACATCTCTACGAGCAGTACTTC. This gives the protein CASSPTGHLYEQYF. The chain has TRBV6-2 or TRBV6-3 and TRBJ2-7; D perhaps matches TRBD1 (6 bases). V was trimmed by 5 bases and J by 3 bases, leaving 14 bases between them. This CDR3 comprises 14 residues. CDR1 and CDR2 from the germline V gene are MNHEY and SVGEGT.

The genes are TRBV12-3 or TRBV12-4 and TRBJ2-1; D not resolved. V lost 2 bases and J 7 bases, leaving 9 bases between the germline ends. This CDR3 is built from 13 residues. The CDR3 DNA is TGTGCCAGCAGTTTACCCGGACCAAATGAGCAGTTCTTC. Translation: CASSLPGPNEQFF.

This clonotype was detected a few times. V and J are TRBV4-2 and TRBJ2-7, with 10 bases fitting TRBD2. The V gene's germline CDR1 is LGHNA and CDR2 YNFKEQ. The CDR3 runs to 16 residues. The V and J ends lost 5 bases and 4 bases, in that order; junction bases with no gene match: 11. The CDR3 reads CASSEGVSGGRYEQYF. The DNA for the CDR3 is TGTGCCAGCAGCGAAGGGGTTAGCGGGGGGAGGTACGAGCAGTACTTC.

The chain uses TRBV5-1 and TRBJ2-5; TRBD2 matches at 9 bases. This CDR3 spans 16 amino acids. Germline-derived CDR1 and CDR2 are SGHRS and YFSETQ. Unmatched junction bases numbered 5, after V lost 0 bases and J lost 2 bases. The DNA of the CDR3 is TGCGCCAGCAGCTTGGGACCGACTAGCGGTCAAGAGACCCAGTACTTC. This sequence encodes CASSLGPTSGQETQYF.

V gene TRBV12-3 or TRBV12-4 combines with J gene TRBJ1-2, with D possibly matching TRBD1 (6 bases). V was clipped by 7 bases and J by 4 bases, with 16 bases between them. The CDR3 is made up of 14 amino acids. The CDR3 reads CASTAPGAGYGYTF. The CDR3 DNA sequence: TGTGCCAGCACCGCCCCGGGGGCGGGCTATGGCTACACCTTC.

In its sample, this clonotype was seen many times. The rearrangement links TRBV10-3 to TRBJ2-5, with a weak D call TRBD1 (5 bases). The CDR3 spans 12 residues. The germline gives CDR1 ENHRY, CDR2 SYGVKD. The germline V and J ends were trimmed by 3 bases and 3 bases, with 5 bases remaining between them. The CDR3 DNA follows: TGTGCCATCAGTGACAGGGAAGAGACCCAGTACTTC. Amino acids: CAISDREETQYF.

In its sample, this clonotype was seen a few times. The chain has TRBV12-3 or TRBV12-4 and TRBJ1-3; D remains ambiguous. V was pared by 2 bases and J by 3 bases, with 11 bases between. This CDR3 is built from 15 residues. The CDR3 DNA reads TGTGCCAGCAGTTTAACGGGTTTGGGTGGAAACACCATATATTTT. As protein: CASSLTGLGGNTIYF.

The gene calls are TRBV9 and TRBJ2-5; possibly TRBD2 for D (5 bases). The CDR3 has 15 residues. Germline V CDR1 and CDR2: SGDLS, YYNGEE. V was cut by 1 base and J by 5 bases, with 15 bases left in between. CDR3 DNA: TGTGCCAGCAGCGTAAACAGCGGAACGGGTGAGACCCAGTACTTC. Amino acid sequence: CASSVNSGTGETQYF.

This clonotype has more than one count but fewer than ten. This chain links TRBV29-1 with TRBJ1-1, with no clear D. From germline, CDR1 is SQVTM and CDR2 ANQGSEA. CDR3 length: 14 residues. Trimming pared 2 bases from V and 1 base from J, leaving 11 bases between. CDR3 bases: TGCAGCGTTGAACCGGTGGCGGCGAACACTGAAGCTTTCTTT. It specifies CSVEPVAANTEAFF. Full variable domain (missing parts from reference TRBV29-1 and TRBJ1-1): SAVISQKPSRDICQRGTSLTIQCQVDSQVTMMFWYRQQPGQSLTLIATANQGSEATYESGFVIDKFPISRPNLTFSTLTVSNMSPEDSSIYLCSVEPVAANTEAFFGQGTRLTVV.

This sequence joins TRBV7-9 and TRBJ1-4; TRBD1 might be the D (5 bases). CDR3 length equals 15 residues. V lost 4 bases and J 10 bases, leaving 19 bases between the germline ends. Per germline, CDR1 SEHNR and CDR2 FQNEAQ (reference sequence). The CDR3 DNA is TGTGCCAGCAGCTACCAGGGACCGCAGAACGGAAAACTGTTTTTT. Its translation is CASSYQGPQNGKLFF.

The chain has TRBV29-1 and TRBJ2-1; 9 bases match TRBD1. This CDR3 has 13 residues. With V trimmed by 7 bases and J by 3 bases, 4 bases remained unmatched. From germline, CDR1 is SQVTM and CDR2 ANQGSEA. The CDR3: CSGTGGLYNEQFF. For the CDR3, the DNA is TGCAGCGGCACAGGGGGCCTCTACAATGAGCAGTTCTTC.

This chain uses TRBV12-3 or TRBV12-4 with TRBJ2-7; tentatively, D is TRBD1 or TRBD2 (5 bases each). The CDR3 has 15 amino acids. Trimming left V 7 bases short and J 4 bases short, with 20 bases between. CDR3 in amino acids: CASTPGVGVVYEQYF. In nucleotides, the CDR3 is TGTGCCAGCACTCCCGGGGTGGGGGTGGTTTACGAGCAGTACTTC.

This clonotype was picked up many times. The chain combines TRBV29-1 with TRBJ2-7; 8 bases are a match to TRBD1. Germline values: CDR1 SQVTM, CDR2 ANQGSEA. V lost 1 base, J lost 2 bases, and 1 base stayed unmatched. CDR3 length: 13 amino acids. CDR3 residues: CSVEGTGTYEQYF. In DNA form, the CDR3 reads TGCAGCGTTGAAGGGACAGGGACCTACGAGCAGTACTTC.

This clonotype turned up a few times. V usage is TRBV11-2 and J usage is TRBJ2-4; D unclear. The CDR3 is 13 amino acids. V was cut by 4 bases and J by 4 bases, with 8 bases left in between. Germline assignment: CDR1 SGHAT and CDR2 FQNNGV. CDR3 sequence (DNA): TGTGCCAGCAGCTCGGAACAAAAAAACATTCAGTACTTC. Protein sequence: CASSSEQKNIQYF.

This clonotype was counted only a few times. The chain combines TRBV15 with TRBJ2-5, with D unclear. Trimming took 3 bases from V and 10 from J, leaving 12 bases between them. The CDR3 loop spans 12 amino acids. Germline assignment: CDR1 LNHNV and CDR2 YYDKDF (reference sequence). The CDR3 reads CATSSPAGDQYF. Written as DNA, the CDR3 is TGTGCCACCAGCAGTCCTGCCGGAGACCAGTACTTC.

The CDR3 loop is CASSTTGGSYEQYF. The CDR3 bases are TGCGCCAGCAGCACGACAGGGGGTTCGTACGAGCAGTACTTC. J is TRBJ2-7 and V is TRBV5-1; 9 nucleotides agree with TRBD1. This CDR3 has 14 residues. V shed 4 bases, J shed 4 bases, and the junction held 6 bases outside the gene matches. Germline CDR1 is SGHRS and CDR2 is YFSETQ.

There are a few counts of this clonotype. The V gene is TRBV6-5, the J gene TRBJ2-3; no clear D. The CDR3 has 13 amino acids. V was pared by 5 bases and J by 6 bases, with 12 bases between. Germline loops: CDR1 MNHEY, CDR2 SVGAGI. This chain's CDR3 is CASSGRLFDTQYF. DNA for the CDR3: TGTGCCAGCAGTGGCAGACTGTTTGATACGCAGTATTTT.

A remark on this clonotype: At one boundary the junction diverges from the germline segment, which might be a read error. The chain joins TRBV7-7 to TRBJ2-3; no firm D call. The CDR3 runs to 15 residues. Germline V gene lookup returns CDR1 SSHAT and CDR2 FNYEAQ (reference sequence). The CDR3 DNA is TGTGCTAGCAGCCCTAGGTACAGTAGCACAGATACGCAGTATTTT. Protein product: CASSPRYSSTDTQYF.

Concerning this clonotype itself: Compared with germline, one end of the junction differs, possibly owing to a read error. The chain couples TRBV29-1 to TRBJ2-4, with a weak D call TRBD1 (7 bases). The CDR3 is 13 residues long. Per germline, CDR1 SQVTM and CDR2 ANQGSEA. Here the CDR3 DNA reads TGCAGCGCTGAAGGGCAGGGGGGCGGCATTCAGTACTTC. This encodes CSAEGQGGGIQYF.

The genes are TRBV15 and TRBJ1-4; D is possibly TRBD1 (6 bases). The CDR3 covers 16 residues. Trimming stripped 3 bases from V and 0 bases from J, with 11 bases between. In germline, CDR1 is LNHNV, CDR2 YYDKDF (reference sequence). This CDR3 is CATSREGGATNEKLFF. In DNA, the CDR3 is TGTGCCACCAGCAGGGAGGGGGGAGCAACTAATGAAAAACTGTTTTTT.

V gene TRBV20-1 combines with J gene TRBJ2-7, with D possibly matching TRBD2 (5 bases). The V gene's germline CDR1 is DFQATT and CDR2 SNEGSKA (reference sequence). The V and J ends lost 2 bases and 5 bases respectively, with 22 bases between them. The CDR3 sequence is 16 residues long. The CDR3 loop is CSARSPSDLGPNEQYF. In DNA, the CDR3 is TGCAGTGCTAGATCCCCCTCGGACTTAGGGCCCAACGAGCAGTACTTC.

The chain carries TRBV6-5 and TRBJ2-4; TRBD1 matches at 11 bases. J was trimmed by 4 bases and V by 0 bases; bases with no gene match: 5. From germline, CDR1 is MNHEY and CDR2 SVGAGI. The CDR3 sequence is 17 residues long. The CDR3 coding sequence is TGTGCCAGCAGTTACTCCCTCGGGACAGGGGGAAAAAACATTCAGTACTTC. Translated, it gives CASSYSLGTGGKNIQYF.

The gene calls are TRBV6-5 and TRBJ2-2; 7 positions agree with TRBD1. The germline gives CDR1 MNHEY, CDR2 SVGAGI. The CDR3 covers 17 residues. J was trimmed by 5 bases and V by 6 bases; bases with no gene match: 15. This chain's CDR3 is CASRDEAQGVWTGELFF. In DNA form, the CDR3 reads TGTGCCAGCAGGGACGAGGCGCAGGGGGTATGGACCGGGGAGCTGTTTTTT.

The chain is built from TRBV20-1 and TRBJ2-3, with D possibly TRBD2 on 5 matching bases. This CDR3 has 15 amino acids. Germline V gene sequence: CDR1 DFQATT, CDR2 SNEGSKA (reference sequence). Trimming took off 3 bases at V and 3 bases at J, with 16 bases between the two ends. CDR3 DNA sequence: TGCAGTGCTAGGGCTCAGAGGGCTGGAACAGATACGCAGTATTTT. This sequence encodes CSARAQRAGTDTQYF.

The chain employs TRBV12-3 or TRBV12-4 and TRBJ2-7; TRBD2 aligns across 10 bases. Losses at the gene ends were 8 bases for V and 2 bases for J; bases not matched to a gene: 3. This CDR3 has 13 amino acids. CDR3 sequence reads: CASQAGGTYEQYF. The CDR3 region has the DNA TGTGCCAGCCAAGCGGGAGGGACCTACGAGCAGTACTTC.

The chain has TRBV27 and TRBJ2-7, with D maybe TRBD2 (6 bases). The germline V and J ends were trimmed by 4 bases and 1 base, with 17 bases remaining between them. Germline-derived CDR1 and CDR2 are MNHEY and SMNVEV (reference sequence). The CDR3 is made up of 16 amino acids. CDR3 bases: TGTGCCAGCAGTTCGGGACTCGCCGTCGATTCCTACGAGCAGTACTTC. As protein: CASSSGLAVDSYEQYF.

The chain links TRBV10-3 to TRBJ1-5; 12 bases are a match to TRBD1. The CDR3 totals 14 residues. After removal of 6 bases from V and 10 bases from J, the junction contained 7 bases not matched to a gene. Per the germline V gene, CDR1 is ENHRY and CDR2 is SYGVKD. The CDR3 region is CAISAGQGARPQHF. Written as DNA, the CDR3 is TGTGCCATCAGCGCGGGACAGGGGGCGCGACCCCAGCATTTT.

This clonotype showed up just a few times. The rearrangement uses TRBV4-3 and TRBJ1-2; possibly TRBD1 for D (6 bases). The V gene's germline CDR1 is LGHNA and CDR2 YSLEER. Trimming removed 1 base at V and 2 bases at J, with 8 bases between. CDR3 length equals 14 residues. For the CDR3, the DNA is TGCGCCAGCAGCCAAGTGACAGGAAACTATGGCTACACCTTC. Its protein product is CASSQVTGNYGYTF.

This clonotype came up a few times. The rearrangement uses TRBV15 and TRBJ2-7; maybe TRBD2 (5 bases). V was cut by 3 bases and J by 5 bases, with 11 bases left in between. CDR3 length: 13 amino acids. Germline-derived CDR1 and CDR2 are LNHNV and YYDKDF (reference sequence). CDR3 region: CATSSRGDDEQYF. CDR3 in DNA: TGTGCCACCAGCAGTCGGGGAGATGACGAGCAGTACTTC.